What follows is one TCR beta chain and its context. This record belongs to a study of preoperative IRX-2 immunotherapy in early breast cancer. The CDR3 has 16 amino acids. Germline CDR1 is MNHGY and CDR2 is SAAAGT. After removal of 2 bases from V and 3 bases from J, the junction contained 4 bases not matched to a gene. This sample's treatment: preoperative locoregional IRX-2 cytokine immunotherapy. Patients received preoperative, locoregional IRX-2 cytokine immunotherapy in a phase Ib study. Sequencing was performed with immunoSEQ multiplex PCR; in TCRdb, only in-frame clones are kept and a portion is missing. The sample has more than 35,000 clones, around 77% seen once.

The sequence came from a human donor with breast cancer. This specimen was tumor tissue, taken after IRX-2 immunotherapy. This chain links TRBV6-8 with TRBJ2-1; TRBD2 matches at 10 bases. The CDR3 region is CASSYLSGGLYNEQFF. In nucleotides, the CDR3 is TGTGCCAGCAGTTACCTTAGCGGGGGGCTCTACAATGAGCAGTTCTTC.